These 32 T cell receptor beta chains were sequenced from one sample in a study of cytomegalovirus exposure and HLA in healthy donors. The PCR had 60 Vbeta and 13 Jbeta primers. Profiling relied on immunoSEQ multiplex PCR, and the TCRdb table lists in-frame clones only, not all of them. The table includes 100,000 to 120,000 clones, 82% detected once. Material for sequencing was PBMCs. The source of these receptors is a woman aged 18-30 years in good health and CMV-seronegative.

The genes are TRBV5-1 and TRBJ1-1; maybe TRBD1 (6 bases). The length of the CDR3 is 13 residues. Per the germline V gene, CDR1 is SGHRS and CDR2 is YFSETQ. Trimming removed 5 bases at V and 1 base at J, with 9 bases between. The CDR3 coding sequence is TGCGCCAGCAGTCAACAGGGGAACACTGAAGCTTTCTTT. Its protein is CASSQQGNTEAFF.

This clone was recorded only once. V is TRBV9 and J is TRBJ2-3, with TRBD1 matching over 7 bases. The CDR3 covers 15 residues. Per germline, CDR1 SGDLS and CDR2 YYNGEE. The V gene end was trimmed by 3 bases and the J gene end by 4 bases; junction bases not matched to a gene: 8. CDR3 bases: TGTGCCAGCAGCGCCCGACAGGGTGTCGCAGATACGCAGTATTTT. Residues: CASSARQGVADTQYF.

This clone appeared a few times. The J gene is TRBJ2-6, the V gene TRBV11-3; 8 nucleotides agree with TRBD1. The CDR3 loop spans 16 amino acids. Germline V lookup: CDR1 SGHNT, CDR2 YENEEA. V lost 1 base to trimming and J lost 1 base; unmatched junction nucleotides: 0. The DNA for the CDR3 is TGTGCCAGCAGCTTAGGACAGGGGTCTGGGGCCAACGTCCTGACTTTC. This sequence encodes CASSLGQGSGANVLTF. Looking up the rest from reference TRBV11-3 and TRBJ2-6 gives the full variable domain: EAGVVQSPRYKIIEKKQPVAFWCNPISGHNTLYWYLQNLGQGPELLIRYENEEAVDDSQLPKDRFSAERLKGVDSTLKIQPAELGDSAVYLCASSLGQGSGANVLTFGAGSRLTVL.

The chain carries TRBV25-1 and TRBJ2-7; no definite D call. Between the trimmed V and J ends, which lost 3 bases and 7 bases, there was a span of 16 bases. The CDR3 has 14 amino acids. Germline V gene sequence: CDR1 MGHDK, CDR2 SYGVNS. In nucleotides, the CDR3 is TGTGCCAGCAGTGAGGTCCGCCCGGGTGGGGAGCAGTACTTC. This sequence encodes CASSEVRPGGEQYF.

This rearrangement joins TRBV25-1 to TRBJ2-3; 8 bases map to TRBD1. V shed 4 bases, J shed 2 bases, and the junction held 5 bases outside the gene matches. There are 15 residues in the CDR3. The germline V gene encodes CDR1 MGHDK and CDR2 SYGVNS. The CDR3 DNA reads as TGTGCCAGCAGTGCAGGGGGCAGACCCACAGATACGCAGTATTTT. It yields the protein CASSAGGRPTDTQYF.

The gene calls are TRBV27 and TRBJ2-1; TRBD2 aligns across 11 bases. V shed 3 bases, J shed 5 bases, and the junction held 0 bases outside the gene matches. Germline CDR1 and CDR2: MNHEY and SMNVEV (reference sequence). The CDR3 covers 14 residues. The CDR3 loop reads CASSLTSGDNEQFF. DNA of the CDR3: TGTGCCAGCAGTTTGACTAGCGGGGACAATGAGCAGTTCTTC.

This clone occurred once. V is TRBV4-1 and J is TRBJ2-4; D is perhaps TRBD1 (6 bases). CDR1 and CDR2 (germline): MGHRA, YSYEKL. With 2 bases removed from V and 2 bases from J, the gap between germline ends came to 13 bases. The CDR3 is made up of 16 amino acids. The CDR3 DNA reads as TGCGCCAGCAGCCAACCACTAAGGGGGTCCAAAAACATTCAGTACTTC. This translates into CASSQPLRGSKNIQYF.

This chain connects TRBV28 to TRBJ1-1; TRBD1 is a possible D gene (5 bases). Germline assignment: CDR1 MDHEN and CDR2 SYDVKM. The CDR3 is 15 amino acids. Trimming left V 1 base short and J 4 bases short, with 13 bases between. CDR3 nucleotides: TGTGCCAGCAGTTTATACCCATGGCAGGGCACTGAAGCTTTCTTT. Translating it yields CASSLYPWQGTEAFF. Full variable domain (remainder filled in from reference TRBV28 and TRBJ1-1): DVKVTQSSRYLVKRTGEKVFLECVQDMDHENMFWYRQDPGLGLRLIYFSYDVKMKEKGDIPEGYSVSREKKERFSLILESASTNQTSMYLCASSLYPWQGTEAFFGQGTRLTVV.

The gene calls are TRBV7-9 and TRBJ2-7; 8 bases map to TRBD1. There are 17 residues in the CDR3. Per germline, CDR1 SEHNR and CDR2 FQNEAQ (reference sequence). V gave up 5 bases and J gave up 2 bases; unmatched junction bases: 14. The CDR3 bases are TGTGCCAGCAGCCTTAGGCTTCGACAGGGGTCGACCTACGAGCAGTACTTC. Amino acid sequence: CASSLRLRQGSTYEQYF.

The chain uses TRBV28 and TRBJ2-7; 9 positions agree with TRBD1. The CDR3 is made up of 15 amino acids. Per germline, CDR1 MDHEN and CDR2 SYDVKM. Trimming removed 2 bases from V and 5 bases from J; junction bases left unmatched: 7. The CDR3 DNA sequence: TGTGCCAGCAGTTTAAGTGGGACAGGGTCCAACGAGCAGTACGTC. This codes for CASSLSGTGSNEQYV.

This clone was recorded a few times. CDR3 sequence reads: CASSLPSFEEKLFF. The CDR3 DNA reads TGTGCCAGCAGTTTACCCTCTTTCGAGGAAAAACTGTTTTTT. The chain uses TRBV28 and TRBJ1-4; D remains unclear. The CDR3 covers 14 residues. Per the germline V gene, CDR1 is MDHEN and CDR2 is SYDVKM. V lost 2 bases, J lost 8 bases, and 12 bases lay in between.

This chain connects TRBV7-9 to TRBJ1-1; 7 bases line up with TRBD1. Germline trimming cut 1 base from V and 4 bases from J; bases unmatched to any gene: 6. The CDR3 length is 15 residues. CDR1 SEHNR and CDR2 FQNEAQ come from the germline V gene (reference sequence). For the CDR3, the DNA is TGTGCCAGCAGCTTAGGAACTACAGGGGTCACTGAAGCTTTCTTT. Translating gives CASSLGTTGVTEAFF.

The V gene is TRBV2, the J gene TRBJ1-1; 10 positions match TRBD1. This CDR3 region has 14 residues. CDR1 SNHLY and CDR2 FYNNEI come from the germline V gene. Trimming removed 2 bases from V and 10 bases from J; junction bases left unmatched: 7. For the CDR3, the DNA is TGTGCCAGCAGTGAATCGTTGGGGACAGGGGTAGCTTTCTTT. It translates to CASSESLGTGVAFF.

The CDR3 DNA reads as TGTGCCAGCAGTTTTTCTGTGACAGGAGTTGAAGCTTTCTTT. This encodes CASSFSVTGVEAFF. This chain joins TRBV27 and TRBJ1-1; tentative D call: TRBD1 (6 bases). Germline V lookup: CDR1 MNHEY, CDR2 SMNVEV (reference sequence). With 3 bases removed from V and 7 bases from J, the gap between germline ends came to 15 bases. This CDR3 region has 14 residues.

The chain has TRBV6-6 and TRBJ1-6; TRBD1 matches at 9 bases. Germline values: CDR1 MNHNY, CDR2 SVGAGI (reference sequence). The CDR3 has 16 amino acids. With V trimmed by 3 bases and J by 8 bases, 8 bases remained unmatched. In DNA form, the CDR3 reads TGTGCCAGCAGTTATTCGCCGGGACAGGGTTATTCACCCCTCCACTTT. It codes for CASSYSPGQGYSPLHF.

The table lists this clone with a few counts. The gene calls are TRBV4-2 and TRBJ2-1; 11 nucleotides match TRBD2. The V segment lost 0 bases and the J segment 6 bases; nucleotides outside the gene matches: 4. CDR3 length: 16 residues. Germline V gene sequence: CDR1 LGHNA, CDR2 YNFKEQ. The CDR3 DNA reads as TGTGCCAGCAGCCAAGATTTTAGCGGGGGGGCCAATGAGCAGTTCTTC. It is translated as CASSQDFSGGANEQFF.

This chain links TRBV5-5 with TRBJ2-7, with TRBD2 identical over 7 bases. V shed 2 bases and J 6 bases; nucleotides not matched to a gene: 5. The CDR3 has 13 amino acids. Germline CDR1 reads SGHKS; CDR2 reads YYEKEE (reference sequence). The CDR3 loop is CASSFQAGVEQYV. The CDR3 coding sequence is TGTGCCAGCAGCTTTCAGGCGGGGGTCGAGCAGTACGTC.

CDR3 sequence: CASSPWTVNTEAFF. The CDR3 coding sequence is TGCGCCAGCAGCCCTTGGACTGTAAACACTGAAGCTTTCTTT. This chain uses TRBV5-1 with TRBJ1-1; D ambiguous. There are 14 residues in the CDR3. Germline loops: CDR1 SGHRS, CDR2 YFSETQ. Trimming removed 4 bases at V and 2 bases at J, with 12 bases between.

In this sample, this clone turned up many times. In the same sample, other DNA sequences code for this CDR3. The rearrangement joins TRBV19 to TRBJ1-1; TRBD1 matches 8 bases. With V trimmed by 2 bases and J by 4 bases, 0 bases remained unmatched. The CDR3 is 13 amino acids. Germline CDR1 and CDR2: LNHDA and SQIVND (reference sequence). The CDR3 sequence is CASSIQGATEAFF. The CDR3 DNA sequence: TGTGCCAGTAGTATACAGGGGGCCACTGAAGCTTTCTTT. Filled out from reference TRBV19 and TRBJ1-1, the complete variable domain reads DGGITQSPKYLFRKEGQNVTLSCEQNLNHDAMYWYRQDPGQGLRLIYYSQIVNDFQKGDIAEGYSVSREKKESFPLTVTSAQKNPTAFYLCASSIQGATEAFFGQGTRLTVV.

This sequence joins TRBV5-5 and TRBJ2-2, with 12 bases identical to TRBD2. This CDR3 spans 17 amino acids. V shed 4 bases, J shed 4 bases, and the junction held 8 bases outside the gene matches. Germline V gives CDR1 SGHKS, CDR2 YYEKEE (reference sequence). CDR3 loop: CASSPRLAGGTTGELFF. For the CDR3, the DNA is TGTGCCAGCAGCCCACGGCTAGCGGGGGGGACCACCGGGGAGCTGTTTTTT.

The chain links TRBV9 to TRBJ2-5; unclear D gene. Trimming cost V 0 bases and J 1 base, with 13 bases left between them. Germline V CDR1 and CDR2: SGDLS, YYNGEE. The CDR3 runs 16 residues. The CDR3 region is CASSVDPGEAQETQYF. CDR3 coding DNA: TGTGCCAGCAGCGTAGACCCGGGTGAGGCCCAAGAGACCCAGTACTTC. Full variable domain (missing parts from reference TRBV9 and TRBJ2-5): DSGVTQTPKHLITATGQRVTLRCSPRSGDLSVYWYQQSLDQGLQFLIQYYNGEERAKGNILERFSAQQFPDLHSELNLSSLELGDSALYFCASSVDPGEAQETQYFGPGTRLLVL.

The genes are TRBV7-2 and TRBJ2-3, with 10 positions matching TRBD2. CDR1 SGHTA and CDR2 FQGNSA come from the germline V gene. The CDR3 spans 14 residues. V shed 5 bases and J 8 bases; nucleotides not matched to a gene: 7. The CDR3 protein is CASSQSGGAGTQYF. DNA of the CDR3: TGTGCCAGCAGCCAGAGCGGGGGGGCCGGTACGCAGTATTTT.

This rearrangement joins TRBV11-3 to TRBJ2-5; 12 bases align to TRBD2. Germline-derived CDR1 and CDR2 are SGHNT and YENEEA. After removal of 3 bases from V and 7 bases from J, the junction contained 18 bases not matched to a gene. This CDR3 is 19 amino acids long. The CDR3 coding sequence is TGTGCCAGCAGCTTGCAGACTAGCGGGGGCTCGGGTCTGTCTTGGACCCAGTACTTC. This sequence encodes CASSLQTSGGSGLSWTQYF. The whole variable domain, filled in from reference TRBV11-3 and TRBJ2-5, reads EAGVVQSPRYKIIEKKQPVAFWCNPISGHNTLYWYLQNLGQGPELLIRYENEEAVDDSQLPKDRFSAERLKGVDSTLKIQPAELGDSAVYLCASSLQTSGGSGLSWTQYFGPGTRLLVL.

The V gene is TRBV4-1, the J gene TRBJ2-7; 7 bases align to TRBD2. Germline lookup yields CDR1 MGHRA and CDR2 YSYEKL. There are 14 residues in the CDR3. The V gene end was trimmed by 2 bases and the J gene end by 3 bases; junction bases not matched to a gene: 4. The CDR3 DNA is TGCGCCAGCAGCCAACGGGAGGCGGGCTACGAGCAGTACTTC. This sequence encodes CASSQREAGYEQYF.

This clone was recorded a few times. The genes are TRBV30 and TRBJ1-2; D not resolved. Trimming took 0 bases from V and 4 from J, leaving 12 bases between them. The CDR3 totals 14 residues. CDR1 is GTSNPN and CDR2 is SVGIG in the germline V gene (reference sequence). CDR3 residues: CAWSVGLQPYGYTF. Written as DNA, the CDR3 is TGTGCCTGGAGTGTTGGACTTCAACCCTATGGCTACACCTTC.

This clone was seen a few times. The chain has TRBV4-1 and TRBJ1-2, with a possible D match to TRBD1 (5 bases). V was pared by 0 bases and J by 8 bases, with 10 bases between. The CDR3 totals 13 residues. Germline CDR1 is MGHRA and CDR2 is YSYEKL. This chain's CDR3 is CASSQEWQGGYTF. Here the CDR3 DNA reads TGCGCCAGCAGCCAAGAATGGCAGGGAGGCTACACCTTC.

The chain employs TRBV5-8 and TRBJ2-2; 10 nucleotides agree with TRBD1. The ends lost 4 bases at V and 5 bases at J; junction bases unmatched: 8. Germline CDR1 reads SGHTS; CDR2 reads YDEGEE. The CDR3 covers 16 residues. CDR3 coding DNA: TGTGCCAGCAGCCCTATCGACAGGGGGCGAACCGGGGAGCTGTTTTTT. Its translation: CASSPIDRGRTGELFF.

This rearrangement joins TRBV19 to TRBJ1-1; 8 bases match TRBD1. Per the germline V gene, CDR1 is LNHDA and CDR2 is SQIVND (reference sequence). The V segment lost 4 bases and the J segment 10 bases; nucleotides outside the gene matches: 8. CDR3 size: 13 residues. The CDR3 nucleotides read TGTGCCAGTAGTAAGGACAGGGCGGCGGTAGCTTTCTTT. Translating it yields CASSKDRAAVAFF. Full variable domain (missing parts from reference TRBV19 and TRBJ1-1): DGGITQSPKYLFRKEGQNVTLSCEQNLNHDAMYWYRQDPGQGLRLIYYSQIVNDFQKGDIAEGYSVSREKKESFPLTVTSAQKNPTAFYLCASSKDRAAVAFFGQGTRLTVV.

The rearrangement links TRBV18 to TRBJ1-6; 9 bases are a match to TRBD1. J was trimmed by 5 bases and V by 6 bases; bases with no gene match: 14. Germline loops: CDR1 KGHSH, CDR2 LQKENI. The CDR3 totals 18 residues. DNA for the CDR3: TGTGCCAGCTCTCTTAAAGTCCCAGGACAGGGGAATAATTCACCCCTCCACTTT. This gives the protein CASSLKVPGQGNNSPLHF.

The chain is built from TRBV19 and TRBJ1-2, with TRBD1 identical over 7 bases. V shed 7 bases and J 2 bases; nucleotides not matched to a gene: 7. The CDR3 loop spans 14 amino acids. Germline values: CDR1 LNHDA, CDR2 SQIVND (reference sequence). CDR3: CASNRMGQNYGYTF. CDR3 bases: TGTGCCAGTAACCGAATGGGACAGAACTATGGCTACACCTTC.

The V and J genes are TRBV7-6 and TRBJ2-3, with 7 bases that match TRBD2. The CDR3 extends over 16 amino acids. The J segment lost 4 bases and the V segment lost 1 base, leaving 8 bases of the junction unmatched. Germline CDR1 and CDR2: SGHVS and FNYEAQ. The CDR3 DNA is TGTGCCAGCAGCTTAGGTTCTAGTGGGAGGGCAGATACGCAGTATTTT. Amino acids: CASSLGSSGRADTQYF.

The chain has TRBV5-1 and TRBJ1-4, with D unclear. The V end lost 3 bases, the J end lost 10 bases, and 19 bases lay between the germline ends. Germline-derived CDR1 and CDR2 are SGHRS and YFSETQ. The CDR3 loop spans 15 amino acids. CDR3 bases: TGCGCCAGCAGCTACACCGGGTCGGAGGAAGGAAAACTGTTTTTT. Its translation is CASSYTGSEEGKLFF.